This TCR beta chain was sequenced during a study of cytomegalovirus exposure and HLA in healthy donors. Trimming shortened V by 6 bases and J by 1 base, and 3 bases separated the two germline ends. This CDR3 region has 12 residues. CDR1 and CDR2 (germline): SGHVS, FNYEAQ. A word on this clone: The antigen remains unidentified.

Study-wide results and limits: In a later analysis, V- and J-gene trimming of beta chains associated with a DCLRE1C missense variant, replicated independently. The analysis excluded some indistinguishable V segments, including TRBV6-2 and TRBV6-3. The authors later found HLA-associated TCR beta chains more clonally expanded than equally common others. Per a prior analysis, the majority of TCR beta V segments were productive roughly 87% or roughly 30% of the time.

The PCR had 60 Vbeta and 13 Jbeta primers. The repertoire was sequenced with immunoSEQ multiplex PCR; TCRdb's copy has only in-frame clones and lacks some. Among roughly 77,000 clones listed, 10% were seen once. What was sequenced was PBMCs. This TCR came from a man aged 55 to 69 in good health and CMV-seropositive. The gene calls are TRBV7-6 and TRBJ2-2; the D is unclear. As DNA, the CDR3 is TGTGCCAGCAGTAAGAACACCGGGGAGCTGTTTTTT. Protein product: CASSKNTGELFF.